The subject of this entry is one T cell receptor beta chain. CD8 cells classed as naive were CD45RO-negative and positively selected for CCR7, excluding terminally differentiated effector memory CD45RA+ cells. The donors were adults (healthy and HIV-negative) with no recent acute infections or vaccinations. The CDR3 is 17 residues long. The germline gives CDR1 SNHLY, CDR2 FYNNEI. Unmatched junction bases numbered 10, after V lost 5 bases and J lost 2 bases. The data belong to a study of shared clonotypes between healthy human individuals. Each subset's genomic DNA was shared equally among a number of immunoSEQ plates. Clones were read by immunoSEQ multiplex PCR, and TCRdb kept only the in-frame ones, dropping some. Seen here are around 2,000,000 clones, 85% to 95% observed once, and the top ten hold more than 1.5%.

Input material: naive CD8+ T cells from PBMCs. The chain combines TRBV2 with TRBJ2-4, with 9 bases that match TRBD2. This sequence was found in a man between 18 and 29 years old in good health. Some clones in this sample may be carry-over from other donors' samples. DNA for the CDR3: TGTGCCAGCAGTTCCTCCCCTAGCGGGATTCCCAAAAACATTCAGTACTTC. Protein: CASSSSPSGIPKNIQYF.